The 32 T cell receptor beta chains listed next were all sequenced from one sample in a study of blood T cell repertoires in COVID-19. Only in-frame clones appear in the TCRdb table, and some are missing; sequencing was by immunoSEQ multiplex PCR. The sample holds 160,000 or so clones, around 90% seen once. Sequencing was performed on peripheral blood. The source of these receptors is a man aged 18 to 35 with acute or convalescent COVID-19.

This clone appeared once. This chain's CDR3 is CASSQSPGADSPLHF. The CDR3 bases are TGTGCCAGCAGCCAATCCCCAGGGGCGGATTCACCCCTCCACTTT. The gene calls are TRBV14 and TRBJ1-6; a weak D match, TRBD1 (6 bases). Trimming removed 2 bases at V and 8 bases at J, with 13 bases between. Germline CDR1 is SGHDN and CDR2 is FVKESK. The length of the CDR3 is 15 residues.

The chain combines TRBV2 with TRBJ1-6; 8 bases agree with TRBD1. The V segment lost 3 bases and the J segment 7 bases; nucleotides outside the gene matches: 5. The germline V gene encodes CDR1 SNHLY and CDR2 FYNNEI. The CDR3 consists of 15 residues. As DNA, the CDR3 is TGTGCCAGCAGTGAGTTCAGGGGGCGGAATTCACCCCTCCACTTT. Translation gives CASSEFRGRNSPLHF. The full variable domain, rest sourced from reference TRBV2 and TRBJ1-6, is EPEVTQTPSHQVTQMGQEVILRCVPISNHLYFYWYRQILGQKVEFLVSFYNNEISEKSEIFDDQFSVERPDGSNFTLKIRSTKLEDSAMYFCASSEFRGRNSPLHFGNGTRLTVT.

J is TRBJ1-1 and V is TRBV7-8, with TRBD1 matching 9 bases. The germline CDR1 and CDR2 sequences are SGHVS and FQNEAQ. The CDR3 has 15 amino acids. The junction had 8 bases not matched to a gene; V was cut back by 4 bases and J by 5 bases. CDR3 coding DNA: TGTGCCAGCAGCTCAGAAACAGGGGGCAAGACTGAAGCTTTCTTT. Protein: CASSSETGGKTEAFF.

The count of this clone is one. This chain joins TRBV5-1 and TRBJ2-1; 8 nucleotides align to TRBD2. V gave up 4 bases and J gave up 5 bases; unmatched junction bases: 14. The CDR3 is 17 amino acids. The germline gives CDR1 SGHRS, CDR2 YFSETQ. CDR3 sequence: CASSRQIPGLGNNEQFF. CDR3 in DNA: TGCGCCAGCAGCCGACAAATTCCGGGACTAGGTAACAATGAGCAGTTCTTC.

This chain connects TRBV9 to TRBJ1-6; TRBD1 matches at 7 bases. Germline trimming cut 3 bases from V and 5 bases from J; bases unmatched to any gene: 5. The CDR3 runs to 15 residues. The V gene's germline CDR1 is SGDLS and CDR2 YYNGEE. The CDR3 sequence is CASSGPGQNNSPLHF. Written as DNA, the CDR3 is TGTGCCAGCAGCGGACCGGGACAGAATAATTCACCCCTCCACTTT.

The genes are TRBV6-4 and TRBJ1-2, with 11 nucleotides matching TRBD1. CDR3 length: 15 amino acids. CDR1 and CDR2 (germline): MRHNA, SNTAGT. The V and J ends lost 6 bases and 4 bases, in that order; junction bases with no gene match: 7. This CDR3 reads CASSTGTGGSYGYTF. CDR3 coding DNA: TGTGCCAGCAGCACAGGGACAGGGGGAAGCTATGGCTACACCTTC.

This sequence joins TRBV24-1 and TRBJ2-3; 8 nucleotides line up with TRBD1. The trim removed 4 bases at V and 1 base at J, leaving 6 bases unmatched. The germline CDR1 and CDR2 sequences are KGHDR and SFDVKD. There are 16 residues in the CDR3. The CDR3 coding sequence is TGTGCCACCAGTGACCCAGGGGGCGCAGGCACAGATACGCAGTATTTT. Amino acid sequence: CATSDPGGAGTDTQYF.

The chain links TRBV4-2 to TRBJ2-1, with 8 bases fitting TRBD2. The CDR3 is made up of 16 amino acids. V was pared by 0 bases and J by 5 bases, with 6 bases of the junction left unmatched. Looked up from germline, CDR1 is LGHNA and CDR2 is YNFKEQ. The CDR3 region has the DNA TGTGCCAGCAGCCAAGAAAGCGGGGGTTCGGACAATGAGCAGTTCTTC. This gives the protein CASSQESGGSDNEQFF.

Concerning this clone itself: Other DNA sequences of this sample code for an identical CDR3. The rearrangement links TRBV30 to TRBJ1-1; D unresolved. The length of the CDR3 is 13 residues. Between the trimmed V and J ends, which lost 1 base and 2 bases, there was a span of 8 bases. From germline, CDR1 is GTSNPN and CDR2 SVGIG (reference sequence). The CDR3 protein is CAWSGHLNTEAFF. The CDR3 DNA follows: TGTGCCTGGAGTGGACACCTAAACACTGAAGCTTTCTTT.

The chain employs TRBV6-5 and TRBJ1-2, with 7 nucleotides matching TRBD1. This CDR3 contains 15 residues. V lost 5 bases to trimming and J lost 4 bases; unmatched junction nucleotides: 10. Germline CDR1 and CDR2: MNHEY and SVGAGI. The CDR3: CASSQGVQTLYGYTF. DNA of the CDR3: TGTGCCAGCAGTCAGGGGGTGCAGACACTCTATGGCTACACCTTC.

The chain carries TRBV5-1 and TRBJ1-5, with 7 bases fitting TRBD1. V was clipped by 4 bases and J by 5 bases; unmatched bases: 9. In germline, CDR1 is SGHRS, CDR2 YFSETQ. The CDR3 loop spans 15 amino acids. CDR3 amino acids: CASSPEGGMDQPQHF. The CDR3 DNA reads TGCGCCAGCAGCCCGGAAGGGGGCATGGATCAGCCCCAGCATTTT.

The chain carries TRBV18 and TRBJ1-5, with D maybe TRBD1 (6 bases). With 1 base removed from V and 4 bases from J, the gap between germline ends came to 14 bases. This CDR3 contains 16 residues. From germline, CDR1 is KGHSH and CDR2 LQKENI. The CDR3 nucleotides read TGTGCCAGCTCACCACGACCCCAGGGGACGAATCAGCCCCAGCATTTT. It encodes CASSPRPQGTNQPQHF.

This clone was counted once. The chain combines TRBV27 with TRBJ1-2; 8 positions match TRBD1. With 11 bases clipped from V and 4 bases from J, the junction kept 6 bases outside the gene matches. The CDR3 loop spans 12 amino acids. CDR1 and CDR2 from the germline V gene are MNHEY and SMNVEV (reference sequence). This CDR3 is CASGTGAYGYTF. CDR3 coding DNA: TGTGCCTCCGGGACAGGAGCCTATGGCTACACCTTC.

This sequence joins TRBV10-2 and TRBJ2-7; 8 bases are shared with TRBD1. The V and J ends lost 7 bases and 2 bases, in that order; junction bases with no gene match: 10. Germline V lookup: CDR1 WSHSY, CDR2 SAAADI. The CDR3 has 15 residues. The CDR3 bases are TGCGCCAGCACCAACCCCGGGACAGGAACCTACGAGCAGTACTTC. It codes for CASTNPGTGTYEQYF.

The J gene is TRBJ1-1, the V gene TRBV5-6; D is perhaps TRBD1 (6 bases). The CDR3 consists of 13 residues. Germline loops: CDR1 SGHDT, CDR2 YYEEEE. Trimming left V 5 bases short and J 0 bases short, with 8 bases between. In DNA, the CDR3 is TGTGCCAGCAGGAGGACAGTGAACACTGAAGCTTTCTTT. Encoded protein: CASRRTVNTEAFF.

DNA of the CDR3: TGTGCCAGCAGTCGGGCGGGGAACTATGGCTACACCTTC. Amino acids: CASSRAGNYGYTF. The V gene is TRBV12-3 or TRBV12-4, the J gene TRBJ1-2; no definite D call. The CDR3 spans 13 residues. V lost 5 bases and J 2 bases, leaving 9 bases between the germline ends.

This chain connects TRBV27 to TRBJ2-1, with D maybe TRBD1 (6 bases). The germline V and J ends were trimmed by 8 bases and 6 bases, with 17 bases remaining between them. Germline CDR1 and CDR2: MNHEY and SMNVEV (reference sequence). CDR3 length: 14 residues. CDR3 nucleotide sequence: TGTGCCAGCGGGTTCGAGGGGGTGGGCAATGAGCAGTTCTTC. It translates to CASGFEGVGNEQFF.

V usage is TRBV5-1 and J usage is TRBJ2-2; 9 nucleotides agree with TRBD1. In germline, CDR1 is SGHRS, CDR2 YFSETQ. V was pared by 4 bases and J by 3 bases, with 7 bases of the junction left unmatched. This CDR3 comprises 16 residues. The CDR3 sequence: CASSPRQGDHTGELFF. The CDR3 nucleotides are TGCGCCAGCAGCCCCCGACAGGGGGATCACACCGGGGAGCTGTTTTTT. Together with reference TRBV5-1 and TRBJ2-2, the CDR3 gives the full variable domain: KAGVTQTPRYLIKTRGQQVTLSCSPISGHRSVSWYQQTPGQGLQFLFEYFSETQRNKGNFPGRFSGRQFSNSRSEMNVSTLELGDSALYLCASSPRQGDHTGELFFGEGSRLTVL.

The chain uses TRBV10-3 and TRBJ1-6, with unresolved D. From germline, CDR1 is ENHRY and CDR2 SYGVKD. Trimming left V 3 bases short and J 7 bases short, with 22 bases between. The CDR3 runs 18 residues. CDR3 residues: CAISEHEGPKQSNSPLHF. The CDR3 coding sequence is TGTGCCATCAGTGAACATGAGGGCCCAAAACAATCGAATTCACCCCTCCACTTT.

The V call is TRBV6-5, the J call TRBJ1-1; D uncertain. The CDR3 totals 12 residues. Germline CDR1 is MNHEY and CDR2 is SVGAGI. Trimming left V 8 bases short and J 1 base short, with 8 bases between. CDR3 in amino acids: CASSEPNTEAFF. The CDR3 nucleotides read TGTGCCAGCTCCGAGCCGAACACTGAAGCTTTCTTT.

The rearrangement joins TRBV19 to TRBJ1-1; 7 positions agree with TRBD1. The V gene's germline CDR1 is LNHDA and CDR2 SQIVND (reference sequence). This CDR3 spans 14 amino acids. Trimming cost V 10 bases and J 5 bases; bases outside gene matches: 13. The CDR3 DNA follows: TGTGCCACTATGCGGCCAGGGGGATATACTGAAGCTTTCTTT. Translated: CATMRPGGYTEAFF.

This clone was counted between two and nine times. V and J are TRBV2 and TRBJ1-5; D might be TRBD1 (6 bases). The CDR3 totals 15 residues. Germline V gene data show CDR1 as SNHLY and CDR2 as FYNNEI. The V and J ends lost 1 base and 6 bases respectively, with 13 bases between them. The CDR3 sequence is CASSEETGLGQPQHF. CDR3 coding DNA: TGTGCCAGCAGTGAAGAAACAGGGTTGGGTCAGCCCCAGCATTTT.

This chain links TRBV19 with TRBJ2-3, with a possible D match to TRBD2 (6 bases). V was clipped by 4 bases and J by 6 bases, with 17 bases between them. The CDR3 loop spans 15 amino acids. Germline-derived CDR1 and CDR2 are LNHDA and SQIVND (reference sequence). The CDR3 nucleotides are TGTGCCAGTAGTAGCGGGACGCTTGGGAAGGATACGCAGTATTTT. Protein sequence: CASSSGTLGKDTQYF.

V gene TRBV6-5 combines with J gene TRBJ1-1; D perhaps matches TRBD1 (5 bases). V lost 8 bases and J lost 3, with 10 bases in between. Looked up from germline, CDR1 is MNHEY and CDR2 is SVGAGI. CDR3 size: 12 residues. The CDR3 loop is CASEGRDTEAFF. DNA for the CDR3: TGTGCCAGCGAGGGGAGGGACACTGAAGCTTTCTTT.

The chain carries TRBV27 and TRBJ2-1, with TRBD2 identical over 11 bases. After removal of 5 bases from V and 7 bases from J, the junction contained 16 bases not matched to a gene. This CDR3 region has 18 residues. The germline CDR1 and CDR2 sequences are MNHEY and SMNVEV (reference sequence). In DNA, the CDR3 is TGTGCCAGCAGTCCGACTACACTGACTAGCGGGAACACAAATGAGCAGTTCTTC. The encoded protein is CASSPTTLTSGNTNEQFF.

The chain employs TRBV19 and TRBJ2-6; no definite D call. Between the trimmed V and J ends, which lost 4 bases and 2 bases, there was a span of 9 bases. This CDR3 spans 15 amino acids. The germline V gene has CDR1 LNHDA and CDR2 SQIVND (reference sequence). The CDR3 protein is CASSTVTTGANVLTF. For the CDR3, the DNA is TGTGCCAGTAGTACCGTCACTACTGGGGCCAACGTCCTGACTTTC.

This clone was detected only once. The V call is TRBV7-6, the J call TRBJ2-5, with D maybe TRBD2 (6 bases). Trimming removed 2 bases from V and 5 bases from J, with 12 bases in between. The CDR3 consists of 14 residues. Germline loops: CDR1 SGHVS, CDR2 FNYEAQ. CDR3: CASSLRGLGETQYF. The CDR3 coding sequence is TGTGCCAGCAGCTTACGGGGACTCGGGGAGACCCAGTACTTC.

This clone was observed once. V gene TRBV11-2 combines with J gene TRBJ1-2, with a tentative D call TRBD1 (5 bases). The CDR3 runs 14 residues. Germline CDR1 is SGHAT and CDR2 is FQNNGV. V shed 5 bases and J shed 4 bases, with 14 bases lying between them. In DNA, the CDR3 is TGTGCCAGCAGCCGCCCGGGGGTAAGCTATGGCTACACCTTC. Translating it yields CASSRPGVSYGYTF.

The gene calls are TRBV9 and TRBJ2-1; 14 bases line up with TRBD2. The V gene's germline CDR1 is SGDLS and CDR2 YYNGEE. V was pared by 0 bases and J by 1 base, with 6 bases of the junction left unmatched. CDR3 length equals 19 residues. Written as DNA, the CDR3 is TGTGCCAGCAGCGTAGATGAGGGACTAGCGGGGGAATCCTACAATGAGCAGTTCTTC. Its protein is CASSVDEGLAGESYNEQFF.

The CDR3 sequence is CASSEAGGGGGYTF. The CDR3 DNA is TGTGCCAGCAGTGAAGCAGGGGGAGGGGGAGGCTACACCTTC. This chain links TRBV6-1 with TRBJ1-2, with D possibly being TRBD1 (6 bases). CDR1 is MNHNS and CDR2 is SASEGT in the germline V gene. CDR3 size: 14 residues. The ends were cut back, 0 bases at V and 8 bases at J, with 13 bases in the middle.

This chain uses TRBV7-9 with TRBJ1-1; D remains ambiguous. The V end was cut by 0 bases, the J end by 4 bases, with 12 bases between. The germline V gene encodes CDR1 SEHNR and CDR2 FQNEAQ (reference sequence). This CDR3 contains 15 residues. In DNA form, the CDR3 reads TGTGCCAGCAGCTTAGCCTTAGGAGGCGGCACTGAAGCTTTCTTT. As protein: CASSLALGGGTEAFF.

The chain joins TRBV12-3 or TRBV12-4 to TRBJ1-2, with D tentatively TRBD1 (5 bases). The V and J ends lost 6 bases and 7 bases respectively, with 15 bases between them. The CDR3 contains 13 residues. CDR3 sequence: CASRTGLGGGYTF. The CDR3 coding sequence is TGTGCCAGCAGGACGGGGCTCGGGGGTGGCTACACCTTC.